The source of this T cell receptor beta chain is a study of shared clonotypes between healthy human individuals. Points from the study as a whole: Naive CD4 clonotypes overlapped across a few donors at approximately 5.5%.

TCRdb keeps only in-frame clones here, not all; method: immunoSEQ multiplex PCR. The sample lists some 2.1 million clones; roughly 95% were seen once. Selected positively for CCR7 and CD45RO-negative, naive CD8 cells excluded terminally differentiated effector memory CD45RA+ cells. CDR3 length: 13 amino acids. Trimming stripped 1 base from V and 7 bases from J, with 7 bases between. CDR1 is PRHDT, CDR2 FYEKMQ, per germline (reference sequence). With respect to this clone: The antigen remains undetermined.

The source is a man between 18 and 29 years old in good health. Sample: naive CD8+ T cells sorted from blood. This chain uses TRBV13 with TRBJ2-2; D unresolved. CDR3: CASSLETRGELFF. As DNA, the CDR3 is TGTGCCAGCAGCTTAGAGACTCGCGGGGAGCTGTTTTTT.